This entry features one TCR beta chain sequence. Antigen unknown. The data stem from a study of blood T cells in healthy people across ages. Whole-study findings and limits: Older individuals had lower TCR beta diversity per million T cells (the decline was roughly linear). Whereas aged donors had fewer naive CD4+ cells, long-lived donors had more of them and higher diversity. A strong correlation was seen between TCR beta diversity and naive T cell percentage. Lack of knowledge of donor CMV status possibly confounded expanded clonotype changes.

The germline CDR1 and CDR2 sequences are DFQATT and SNEGSKA (reference sequence). CDR3 length equals 13 residues. V was pared by 6 bases and J by 1 base, with 3 bases of the junction left unmatched. The use of a sample-barcoded 5' primer and a J-beta primer mix characterized a second PCR of roughly 6 to 11 cycles. TCRdb passed the 5' RACE reads through MiXCR, listing each CDR3 protein once. The sample includes about 1,500,000 distinct CDR3 sequences, over 25% of them seen just once. The TCR comes from a woman aged 25 to 39 in good health. Sequencing used blood. The chain recombines TRBV20-1 with TRBJ1-1, with 9 bases lining up with TRBD1. The DNA of the CDR3 is TGCAGTGCCCTGGACAGGGGGAACACTGAAGCTTTCTTT. Its translation is CSALDRGNTEAFF.